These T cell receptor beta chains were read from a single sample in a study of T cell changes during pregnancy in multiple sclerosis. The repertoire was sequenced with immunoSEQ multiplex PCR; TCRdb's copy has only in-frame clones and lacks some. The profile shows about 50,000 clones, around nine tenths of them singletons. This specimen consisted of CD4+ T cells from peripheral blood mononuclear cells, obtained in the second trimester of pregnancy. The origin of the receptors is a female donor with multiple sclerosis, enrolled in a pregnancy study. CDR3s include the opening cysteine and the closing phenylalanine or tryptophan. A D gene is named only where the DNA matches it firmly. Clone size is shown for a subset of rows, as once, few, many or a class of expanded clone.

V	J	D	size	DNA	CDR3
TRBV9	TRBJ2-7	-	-	TGTGCCAGCAGCGTCCGTTTGGGCACTTCCTACGAGCAGTACTTC	CASSVRLGTSYEQYF
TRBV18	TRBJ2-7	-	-	TGTGCCAGCTCACCGAAGACAGGAAGCTCCTACGAGCAGTACTTC	CASSPKTGSSYEQYF
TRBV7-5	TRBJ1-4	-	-	TGTGCCAGAAGTTCTATGGGGGACAGGGGTATGGTTTCGACTAATGAAAAACTGTTTTTT	CARSSMGDRGMVSTNEKLFF
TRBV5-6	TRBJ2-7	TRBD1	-	TGTGCCAGCAGCCCCTGGTACAGGGGGAAGTACGAGCAGTACTTC	CASSPWYRGKYEQYF
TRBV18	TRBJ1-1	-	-	TGTGCCAGCTCACCAGGGGAGGGTAGCACTGAAGCTTTCTTT	CASSPGEGSTEAFF
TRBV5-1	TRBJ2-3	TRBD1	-	TGCGCCAGCAGCTTGCGCATGACAGGGGTCACAGATACGCAGTATTTT	CASSLRMTGVTDTQYF
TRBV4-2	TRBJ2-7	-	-	TGTGCCAGCAGCCAAGCCGGCCAGGGGACCTACGAGCAGTACTTC	CASSQAGQGTYEQYF
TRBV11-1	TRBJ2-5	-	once	TGTGCCAGCAGCGTGGGCGAGACCCAGTACTTC	CASSVGETQYF
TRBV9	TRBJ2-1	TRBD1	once	TGTGCCAGCGGCGGACAGGGTCAGAATGAGCAGTTCTTC	CASGGQGQNEQFF
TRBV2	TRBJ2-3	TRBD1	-	TGTGCCAGCAGGGACGGGACAGGGTTTTTCACAGATACGCAGTATTTT	CASRDGTGFFTDTQYF
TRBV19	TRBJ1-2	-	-	TGTGCCAGTAGTTACCAGGGAACTTATGGCTACACCTTC	CASSYQGTYGYTF
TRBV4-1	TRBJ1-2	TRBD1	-	TGCGCCAGCAGCAATCGAAATTGGACAGGGGCGTTGTATGGCTACACCTTC	CASSNRNWTGALYGYTF
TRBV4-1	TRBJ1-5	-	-	TGCGCCAGCAGCCTGGGGGGTACGAGCAATCAGCCCCAGCATTTT	CASSLGGTSNQPQHF
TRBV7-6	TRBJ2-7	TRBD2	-	TGTGCCAGCAGCTTTGGGGGGCGGACTAGCACGAGCTCCTACGAGCAGTACTTC	CASSFGGRTSTSSYEQYF
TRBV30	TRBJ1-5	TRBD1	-	TGTGCCTGGAGTGTAGGACAGGGGAATCAGCCCCAGCATTTT	CAWSVGQGNQPQHF
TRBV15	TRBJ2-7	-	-	TGTGCCACCAGCAGAGGCCCGGGGAGCTCCTACGAGCAGTACTTC	CATSRGPGSSYEQYF
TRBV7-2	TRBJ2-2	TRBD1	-	TGTGCCAGCAGCTTGGGGACAGGGGGTAGCACCGGGGAGCTGTTTTTT	CASSLGTGGSTGELFF
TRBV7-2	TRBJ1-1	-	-	TGTGCCAGCAGCTTAAGATCCGGGAACACTGAAGCTTTCTTT	CASSLRSGNTEAFF
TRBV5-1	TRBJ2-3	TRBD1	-	TGCGCCAGCAGCTTGGAACCCCCGGGCCCGGGACAGAGAACAGATACGCAGTATTTT	CASSLEPPGPGQRTDTQYF
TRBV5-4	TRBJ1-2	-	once	TGTGCCAGCAGCTTAGAGAGCGGTGGCTACACCTTC	CASSLESGGYTF
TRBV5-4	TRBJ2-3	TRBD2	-	TGTGCCAGCAGCTTGGACGCCGTAGCGGGGGCCCTAGATACGCAGTATTTT	CASSLDAVAGALDTQYF
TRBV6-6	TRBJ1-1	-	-	TGTGCCAGCAGCCCAACTAGGACGAGGAACACTGAAGCTTTCTTT	CASSPTRTRNTEAFF
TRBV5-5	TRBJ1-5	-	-	TGTGCCAGCAGCCCCTCCGGCAATCAGCCCCAGCATTTT	CASSPSGNQPQHF